The subject of this entry is one T cell receptor beta chain. This record comes from a study of blood T cell repertoires in COVID-19. Looking at the study overall: The United States, Italy and Spain were the sources of the acute and convalescent COVID-19 samples. From T cells, B-cell-depleted T cells, or PBMCs came the material, which was cDNA or gDNA.

CDR1 and CDR2 from the germline V gene are MDHEN and SYDVKM. This CDR3 region has 13 residues. V was shortened by 6 bases and J by 4 bases, with 12 bases between the two germline ends. How the authors handled the data: Estimated nucleated cell counts came from reference gene primer amplification. The method was immunoSEQ multiplex PCR; TCRdb's version includes in-frame clones alone and lacks a portion of them. The V and J calls and clone size come from that table; D and trimming were worked out from the DNA. The sample records under 300,000 clones, 85% to 90% being singletons. Sequenced sample: peripheral blood. The TCR was taken from a woman in her thirties or forties who had recovered from COVID-19. The rearrangement joins TRBV28 to TRBJ1-2; D ambiguous. Here the CDR3 reads CASSPQLLYGYTF. The DNA for the CDR3 is TGTGCCAGCAGCCCACAGTTACTCTATGGCTACACCTTC.